The clone carrying this TCR beta chain was recorded a few times. The antigen is undetermined. TCRdb ran MiXCR on the RT-PCR reads and lists one entry per CDR3 protein. The sample contains over 750,000 distinct CDR3 sequences, about 20% of which appear only once. The source of the sample is a study of response to subunit inactivated influenza vaccine. Points from the study as a whole: Each seasonal influenza vaccination, the authors suggested, recruits few new T cells.

This specimen consisted of PBMCs from blood, obtained 5 days after vaccination. This sequence originates from a man in his forties or fifties who received an inactivated influenza vaccine.

CDR3 in amino acids: CASSGGLAKEQFF. The CDR3 DNA follows: TGTGCCAGCAGCGGCGGACTAGCGAAAGAGCAGTTCTTC. The chain is built from TRBV7-9 and TRBJ2-1; 9 bases fit TRBD2. The length of the CDR3 is 13 residues. V trimming: 5 bases; J trimming: 10 bases; junction bases outside the gene matches: 6. Looked up from germline, CDR1 is SEHNR and CDR2 is FQNEAQ (reference sequence).